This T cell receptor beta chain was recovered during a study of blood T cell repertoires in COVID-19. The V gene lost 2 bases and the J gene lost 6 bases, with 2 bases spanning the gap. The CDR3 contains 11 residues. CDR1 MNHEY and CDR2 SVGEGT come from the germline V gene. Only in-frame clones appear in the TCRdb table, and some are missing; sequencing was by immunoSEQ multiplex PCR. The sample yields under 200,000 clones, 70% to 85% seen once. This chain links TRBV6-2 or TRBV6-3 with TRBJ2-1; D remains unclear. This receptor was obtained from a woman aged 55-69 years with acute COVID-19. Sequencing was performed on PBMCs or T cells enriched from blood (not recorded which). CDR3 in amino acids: CASSYLNEQFF. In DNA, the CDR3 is TGTGCCAGCAGTTACCTCAATGAGCAGTTCTTC.